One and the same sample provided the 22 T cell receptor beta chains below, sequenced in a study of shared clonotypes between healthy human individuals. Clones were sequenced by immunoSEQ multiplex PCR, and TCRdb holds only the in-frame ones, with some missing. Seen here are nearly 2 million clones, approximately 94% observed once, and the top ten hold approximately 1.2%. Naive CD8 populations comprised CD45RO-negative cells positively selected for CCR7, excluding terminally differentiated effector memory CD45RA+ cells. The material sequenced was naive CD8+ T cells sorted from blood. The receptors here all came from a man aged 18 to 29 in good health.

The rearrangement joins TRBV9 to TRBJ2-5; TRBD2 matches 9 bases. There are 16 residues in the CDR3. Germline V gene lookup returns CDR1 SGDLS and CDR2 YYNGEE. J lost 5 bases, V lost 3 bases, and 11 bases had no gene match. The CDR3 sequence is CASSAAGGEYGETQYF. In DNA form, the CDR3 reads TGTGCCAGCAGCGCAGCGGGGGGAGAGTATGGGGAGACCCAGTACTTC.

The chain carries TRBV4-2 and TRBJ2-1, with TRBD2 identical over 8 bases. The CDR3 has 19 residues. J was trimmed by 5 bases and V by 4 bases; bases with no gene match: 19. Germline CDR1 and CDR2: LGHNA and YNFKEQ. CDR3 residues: CASSPGLTIGLAEDNEQFF. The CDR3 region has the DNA TGTGCCAGCAGCCCCGGCCTTACTATAGGACTAGCAGAGGACAATGAGCAGTTCTTC.

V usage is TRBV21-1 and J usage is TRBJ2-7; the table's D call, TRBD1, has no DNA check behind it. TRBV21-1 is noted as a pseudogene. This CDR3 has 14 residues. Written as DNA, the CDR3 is TGTGCCAGCAGCATAACGGTCCGGACAGACGAGCAGTACTTC. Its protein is CASSITVRTDEQYF.

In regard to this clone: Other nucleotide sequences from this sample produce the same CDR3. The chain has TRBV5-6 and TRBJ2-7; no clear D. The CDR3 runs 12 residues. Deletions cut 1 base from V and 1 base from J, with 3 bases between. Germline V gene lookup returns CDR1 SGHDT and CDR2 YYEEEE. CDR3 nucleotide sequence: TGTGCCAGCAGCTTGCTATCCTACGAGCAGTACTTC. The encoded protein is CASSLLSYEQYF.

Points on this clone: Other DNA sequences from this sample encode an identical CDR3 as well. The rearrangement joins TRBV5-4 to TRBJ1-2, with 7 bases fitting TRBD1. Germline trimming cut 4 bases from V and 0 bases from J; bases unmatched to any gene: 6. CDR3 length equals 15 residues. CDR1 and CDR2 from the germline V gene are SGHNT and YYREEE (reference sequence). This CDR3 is CASSLVTGANYGYTF. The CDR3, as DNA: TGTGCCAGCAGCCTCGTAACAGGGGCTAACTATGGCTACACCTTC.

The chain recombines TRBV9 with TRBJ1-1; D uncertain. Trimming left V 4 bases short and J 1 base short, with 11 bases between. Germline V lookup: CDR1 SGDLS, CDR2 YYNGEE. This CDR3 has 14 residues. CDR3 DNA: TGTGCCAGCAGCCTATCGACGGGGAACACTGAAGCTTTCTTT. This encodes CASSLSTGNTEAFF.

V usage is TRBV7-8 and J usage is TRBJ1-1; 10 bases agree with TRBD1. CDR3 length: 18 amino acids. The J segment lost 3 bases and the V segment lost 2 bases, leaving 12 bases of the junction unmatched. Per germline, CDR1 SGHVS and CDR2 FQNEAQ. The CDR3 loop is CASSLYTPVDRGDTEAFF. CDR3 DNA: TGTGCCAGCAGCTTATATACCCCCGTGGACAGGGGGGACACTGAAGCTTTCTTT.

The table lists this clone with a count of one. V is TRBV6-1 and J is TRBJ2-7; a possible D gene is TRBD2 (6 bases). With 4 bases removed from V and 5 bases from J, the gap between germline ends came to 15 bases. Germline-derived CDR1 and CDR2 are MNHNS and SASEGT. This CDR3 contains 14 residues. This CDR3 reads CASSVRRGWDEQYF. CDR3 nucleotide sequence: TGTGCCAGCAGTGTAAGGAGGGGATGGGACGAGCAGTACTTC.

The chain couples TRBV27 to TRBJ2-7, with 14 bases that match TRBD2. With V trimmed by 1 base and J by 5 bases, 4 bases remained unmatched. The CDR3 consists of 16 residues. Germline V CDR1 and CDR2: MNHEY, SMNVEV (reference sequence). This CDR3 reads CASSLWGTSGSHEQYF. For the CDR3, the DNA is TGTGCCAGCAGTTTATGGGGGACTAGCGGGAGCCACGAGCAGTACTTC.

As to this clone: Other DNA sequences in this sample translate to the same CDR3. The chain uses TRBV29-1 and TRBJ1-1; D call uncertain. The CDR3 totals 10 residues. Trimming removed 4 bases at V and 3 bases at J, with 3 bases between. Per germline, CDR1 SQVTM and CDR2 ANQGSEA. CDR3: CSVADTEAFF. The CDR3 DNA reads TGCAGCGTTGCTGACACTGAAGCTTTCTTT.

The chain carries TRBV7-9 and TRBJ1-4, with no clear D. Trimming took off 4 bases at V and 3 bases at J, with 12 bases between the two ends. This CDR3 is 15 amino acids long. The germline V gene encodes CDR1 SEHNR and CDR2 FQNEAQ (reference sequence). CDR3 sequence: CASSSPVDANEKLFF. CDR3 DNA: TGTGCCAGCAGCTCGCCAGTCGACGCTAATGAAAAACTGTTTTTT.

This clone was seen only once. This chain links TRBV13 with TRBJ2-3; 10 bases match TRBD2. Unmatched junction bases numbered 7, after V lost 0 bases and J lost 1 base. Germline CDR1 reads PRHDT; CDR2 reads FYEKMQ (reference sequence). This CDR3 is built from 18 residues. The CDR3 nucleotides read TGTGCCAGCAGCTTAGGCAGCGGGGGGGCAATAGGCACAGATACGCAGTATTTT. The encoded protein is CASSLGSGGAIGTDTQYF.

CDR3 loop: CASSLIGGEAFF. The CDR3 nucleotides read TGCGCCAGCAGCCTTATAGGGGGGGAAGCTTTCTTT. The chain links TRBV4-3 to TRBJ1-1; the D gene is possibly TRBD1 (6 bases). Germline V gives CDR1 LGHNA, CDR2 YSLEER. This CDR3 is 12 amino acids long. Trimming shortened V by 4 bases and J by 8 bases, and 11 bases separated the two germline ends.

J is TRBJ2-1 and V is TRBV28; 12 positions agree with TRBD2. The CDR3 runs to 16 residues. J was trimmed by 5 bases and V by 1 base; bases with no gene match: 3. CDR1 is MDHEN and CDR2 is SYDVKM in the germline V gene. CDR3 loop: CASSLSASGGDNEQFF. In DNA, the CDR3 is TGTGCCAGCAGTTTATCGGCTAGCGGGGGGGACAATGAGCAGTTCTTC.

Written as DNA, the CDR3 is TGCGCCAGCAGCCAAGACGGAGCGGGAGTCACCAATGAGCAGTTCTTC. As protein: CASSQDGAGVTNEQFF. This rearrangement joins TRBV4-3 to TRBJ2-1; 8 nucleotides align to TRBD2. CDR3 length: 16 amino acids. CDR1 is LGHNA, CDR2 YSLEER, per germline. V trimming: 0 bases; J trimming: 6 bases; junction bases outside the gene matches: 7.

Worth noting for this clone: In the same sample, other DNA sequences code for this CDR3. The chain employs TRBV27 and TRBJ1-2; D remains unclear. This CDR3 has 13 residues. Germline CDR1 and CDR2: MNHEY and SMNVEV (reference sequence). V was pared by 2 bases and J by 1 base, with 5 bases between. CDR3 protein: CASSLADNYGYTF. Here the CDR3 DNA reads TGTGCCAGCAGTTTAGCAGATAACTATGGCTACACCTTC.

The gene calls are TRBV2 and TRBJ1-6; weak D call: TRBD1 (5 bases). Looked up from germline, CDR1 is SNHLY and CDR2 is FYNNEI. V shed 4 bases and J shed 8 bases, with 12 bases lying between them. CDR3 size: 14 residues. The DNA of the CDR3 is TGTGCCAGCAGTGCCCGGGACGCGGATTCACCCCTCCACTTT. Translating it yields CASSARDADSPLHF.

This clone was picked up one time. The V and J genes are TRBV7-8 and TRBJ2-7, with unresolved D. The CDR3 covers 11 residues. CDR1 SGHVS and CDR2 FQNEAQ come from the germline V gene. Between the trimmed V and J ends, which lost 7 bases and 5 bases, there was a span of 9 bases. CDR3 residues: CASIPVNEQYF. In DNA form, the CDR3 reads TGTGCCAGCATCCCCGTGAACGAGCAGTACTTC.

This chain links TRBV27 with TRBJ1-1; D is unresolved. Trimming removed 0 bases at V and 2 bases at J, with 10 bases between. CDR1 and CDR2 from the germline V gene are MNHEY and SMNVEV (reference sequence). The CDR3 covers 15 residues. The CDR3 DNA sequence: TGTGCCAGCAGTTTATCAAGCGCGGCCAACACTGAAGCTTTCTTT. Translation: CASSLSSAANTEAFF.

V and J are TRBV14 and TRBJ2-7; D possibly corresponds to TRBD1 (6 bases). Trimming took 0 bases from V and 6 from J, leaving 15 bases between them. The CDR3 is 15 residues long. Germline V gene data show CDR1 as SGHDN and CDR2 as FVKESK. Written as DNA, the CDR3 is TGTGCCAGCAGCCAAGATAACCAGGGACATAGCGAGCAGTACTTC. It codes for CASSQDNQGHSEQYF.

The CDR3 loop is CASRITSGGETQYF. The CDR3 bases are TGTGCCAGCAGGATTACTAGCGGGGGGGAGACCCAGTACTTC. The V gene is TRBV2, the J gene TRBJ2-5; TRBD2 matches at 12 bases. Germline loops: CDR1 SNHLY, CDR2 FYNNEI. V was clipped by 6 bases and J by 5 bases; unmatched bases: 4. The CDR3 contains 14 residues.

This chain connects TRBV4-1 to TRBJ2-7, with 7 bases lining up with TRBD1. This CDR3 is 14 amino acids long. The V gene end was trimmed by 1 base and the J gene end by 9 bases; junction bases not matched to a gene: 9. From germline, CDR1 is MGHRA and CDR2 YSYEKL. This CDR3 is CASSQVATGFGQYF. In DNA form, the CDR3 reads TGCGCCAGCAGCCAAGTCGCGACAGGGTTTGGGCAGTACTTC.